One sample yielded the 32 T cell receptor beta chains listed below, sequenced in a study of identical twins. TCRdb re-derived calls from the 5' RACE reads in MiXCR, one entry per CDR3 protein. The table records 1.5 million to 2 million distinct CDR3 sequences, around 29% of them present only once. Sequenced input: cord blood. These receptors originate from a newborn girl in good health.

This clonotype was picked up one time. The gene calls are TRBV24-1 and TRBJ2-2; no firm D call. Germline CDR1 is KGHDR and CDR2 is SFDVKD. Trimming took off 4 bases at V and 5 bases at J, with 4 bases between the two ends. The CDR3 totals 12 residues. Written as DNA, the CDR3 is TGTGCCACCAGTGAGCTAACCGGGGAGCTGTTTTTT. Translating it yields CATSELTGELFF.

A word on this clonotype: It may be a read error: a sequence one base away is much more abundant. The chain links TRBV7-8 to TRBJ2-5; TRBD2 agrees at 9 bases. V gave up 3 bases and J gave up 11 bases; unmatched junction bases: 13. From germline, CDR1 is SGHVS and CDR2 FQNEAQ. This CDR3 is built from 15 residues. This CDR3 reads CASSFLASGNSEQYF. The CDR3 DNA sequence: TGTGCCAGCAGCTTTTTGGCTAGCGGGAATAGTGAGCAGTACTTC.

CDR3 amino acids: CSADTSASTDTQYF. CDR3 bases: TGCAGTGCTGACACTAGCGCTAGCACAGATACGCAGTATTTT. V usage is TRBV20-1 and J usage is TRBJ2-3; 7 nucleotides agree with TRBD2. Germline assignment: CDR1 DFQATT and CDR2 SNEGSKA (reference sequence). CDR3 length equals 14 residues. V lost 5 bases and J lost 0; bases outside the gene matches: 5.

This clonotype was detected only a few times. V gene TRBV28 combines with J gene TRBJ1-2, with D possibly matching TRBD1 (5 bases). V was cut by 7 bases and J by 4 bases, with 13 bases left in between. The CDR3 is 13 residues long. Germline V gives CDR1 MDHEN, CDR2 SYDVKM. CDR3 protein: CASISDSVYGYTF. The CDR3, as DNA: TGTGCCAGCATCTCTGACAGCGTCTATGGCTACACCTTC.

This chain joins TRBV20-1 and TRBJ2-3; 7 bases fit TRBD1. The CDR3 is 12 residues long. Per germline, CDR1 DFQATT and CDR2 SNEGSKA (reference sequence). The CDR3 sequence: CRAGGSTDTQYF. The CDR3 bases are TGCAGAGCAGGGGGTAGCACAGATACGCAGTATTTT.

The V and J genes are TRBV20-1 and TRBJ2-5, with D perhaps matching TRBD2 (5 bases). The germline gives CDR1 DFQATT, CDR2 SNEGSKA (reference sequence). This CDR3 contains 13 residues. V was shortened by 2 bases and J by 2 bases, with 9 bases between the two germline ends. CDR3 sequence reads: CSARFRDQETQYF. CDR3 bases: TGCAGTGCTAGATTTCGGGATCAAGAGACCCAGTACTTC.

This clonotype has ten or more counts. The chain joins TRBV5-1 to TRBJ2-5, with D possibly TRBD1 on 6 matching bases. CDR3 size: 14 residues. V was trimmed by 2 bases and J by 2 bases, leaving 10 bases between them. Germline CDR1 reads SGHRS; CDR2 reads YFSETQ. CDR3 coding DNA: TGCGCCAGCAGCTTATCAGGACAGCAAGAGACCCAGTACTTC. Translation gives CASSLSGQQETQYF. The whole variable domain, filled in from reference TRBV5-1 and TRBJ2-5, reads KAGVTQTPRYLIKTRGQQVTLSCSPISGHRSVSWYQQTPGQGLQFLFEYFSETQRNKGNFPGRFSGRQFSNSRSEMNVSTLELGDSALYLCASSLSGQQETQYFGPGTRLLVL.

This rearrangement joins TRBV7-9 to TRBJ1-1; D is uncertain. Germline V gene data show CDR1 as SEHNR and CDR2 as FQNEAQ (reference sequence). There are 14 residues in the CDR3. V shed 6 bases and J shed 5 bases, with 16 bases lying between them. In DNA form, the CDR3 reads TGTGCCAGCAGTTCAACCGACTCACTTACTGAAGCTTTCTTT. Protein sequence: CASSSTDSLTEAFF.

V and J are TRBV20-1 and TRBJ2-7; D is ambiguous. V was trimmed by 8 bases and J by 0 bases, leaving 5 bases between them. The length of the CDR3 is 10 residues. CDR1 is DFQATT and CDR2 is SNEGSKA in the germline V gene (reference sequence). The CDR3 nucleotides are TGCAGTACCAGCTCCTACGAGCAGTACTTC. Protein product: CSTSSYEQYF.

In its sample, this clonotype was seen a few times. The V call is TRBV5-1, the J call TRBJ2-3; possible D gene TRBD2, 6 bases. This CDR3 region has 18 residues. The V end lost 5 bases, the J end lost 3 bases, and 25 bases lay between the germline ends. Germline CDR1 and CDR2: SGHRS and YFSETQ. The CDR3 is CASSFTGTHLRRTDTQYF. The CDR3 DNA reads as TGCGCCAGCAGTTTCACGGGGACTCACTTGCGAAGGACAGATACGCAGTATTTT.

This clonotype was seen a handful of times. The CDR3 reads CSASLGTANSPLHF. DNA of the CDR3: TGCAGTGCTAGCCTCGGGACAGCTAATTCACCCCTCCACTTT. The chain combines TRBV20-1 with TRBJ1-6; 7 positions match TRBD1. CDR1 is DFQATT, CDR2 SNEGSKA, per germline (reference sequence). There are 14 residues in the CDR3. Trimming removed 3 bases from V and 6 bases from J; junction bases left unmatched: 5.

The table lists this clonotype with a few counts. The chain employs TRBV6-1 and TRBJ2-1; 8 bases match TRBD2. Germline values: CDR1 MNHNS, CDR2 SASEGT. Trimming removed 4 bases from V and 1 base from J; junction bases left unmatched: 6. The CDR3 runs to 16 residues. The CDR3 DNA is TGTGCCAGCAGTGGCACCGGACTAGCTTCCTACAATGAGCAGTTCTTC. Translating gives CASSGTGLASYNEQFF.

This clonotype was counted between two and nine times. V and J are TRBV20-1 and TRBJ2-7; 9 bases are shared with TRBD2. V shed 1 base, J shed 1 base, and the junction held 8 bases outside the gene matches. Germline values: CDR1 DFQATT, CDR2 SNEGSKA (reference sequence). The CDR3 is 16 amino acids. The CDR3 DNA reads TGCAGTGCTAGAGTGGGGATAGCGGGAGCATCCTACGAGCAGTACTTC. Amino acids: CSARVGIAGASYEQYF.

The sample holds many counts of this clonotype. The chain couples TRBV20-1 to TRBJ2-5; no definite D call. In germline, CDR1 is DFQATT, CDR2 SNEGSKA (reference sequence). The CDR3 loop spans 13 amino acids. Trimming left V 5 bases short and J 4 bases short, with 14 bases between. For the CDR3, the DNA is TGCAGTGCTCGGTCCCTCGTCGGAGAGACCCAGTACTTC. Translating gives CSARSLVGETQYF.

There are a few counts of this clonotype. This rearrangement joins TRBV11-2 to TRBJ2-7; the D is unclear. Trimming took 2 bases from V and 0 from J, leaving 11 bases between them. The germline gives CDR1 SGHAT, CDR2 FQNNGV. This CDR3 has 15 amino acids. CDR3 sequence (DNA): TGTGCCAGCAGCTTAAGTGCGACGGCCTCCTACGAGCAGTACTTC. Translation: CASSLSATASYEQYF.

The chain carries TRBV14 and TRBJ2-1; D unresolved. The CDR3 runs to 13 residues. Germline V gives CDR1 SGHDN, CDR2 FVKESK. Trimming took off 6 bases at V and 3 bases at J, with 9 bases between the two ends. CDR3 in DNA: TGTGCCAGCAGTCGAGAGATCTACAATGAGCAGTTCTTC. This sequence encodes CASSREIYNEQFF.

V gene TRBV4-2 combines with J gene TRBJ2-7; TRBD1 might be the D (5 bases). The length of the CDR3 is 16 residues. Germline V gives CDR1 LGHNA, CDR2 YNFKEQ. Trimming shortened V by 4 bases and J by 0 bases, and 16 bases separated the two germline ends. This CDR3 is CASSPELTESSYEQYF. The CDR3 nucleotides are TGTGCCAGCAGCCCAGAGTTGACAGAGAGCTCCTACGAGCAGTACTTC.

The gene calls are TRBV20-1 and TRBJ2-1; a weak D match, TRBD2 (6 bases). The CDR3 runs 17 residues. With 0 bases removed from V and 0 bases from J, the gap between germline ends came to 15 bases. Germline V gives CDR1 DFQATT, CDR2 SNEGSKA (reference sequence). CDR3 nucleotide sequence: TGCAGTGCTAGAGATTCGGGAGCGGTTAGCTCCTACAATGAGCAGTTCTTC. Protein sequence: CSARDSGAVSSYNEQFF.

This clonotype turned up a few times. The chain is built from TRBV7-2 and TRBJ1-4, with D hard to call. From germline, CDR1 is SGHTA and CDR2 FQGNSA. The CDR3 spans 19 residues. With 1 base removed from V and 3 bases from J, the gap between germline ends came to 21 bases. CDR3 sequence reads: CASSLVSGSSLTSNEKLFF. In DNA, the CDR3 is TGTGCCAGCAGCTTAGTTTCAGGTTCCAGCCTGACTTCTAATGAAAAACTGTTTTTT.

The chain recombines TRBV14 with TRBJ2-7; 7 nucleotides agree with TRBD1. With V trimmed by 0 bases and J by 0 bases, 2 bases remained unmatched. The CDR3 length is 15 residues. Germline CDR1 is SGHDN and CDR2 is FVKESK. The CDR3 loop reads CASSQEDRPSYEQYF. The CDR3 DNA sequence: TGTGCCAGCAGCCAAGAGGACAGGCCCTCCTACGAGCAGTACTTC.

Ten or more counts support this clonotype. The chain uses TRBV10-3 and TRBJ1-2, with D possibly TRBD1 on 6 matching bases. This CDR3 is 14 amino acids long. V dropped 6 bases and J dropped 0 bases, with 11 bases sitting between them. CDR1 ENHRY and CDR2 SYGVKD come from the germline V gene. CDR3 DNA sequence: TGTGCCATCAGGTCCGGGACAACTAACTATGGCTACACCTTC. Protein product: CAIRSGTTNYGYTF.

The genes are TRBV28 and TRBJ1-5; D is undetermined. The CDR3 runs to 13 residues. The V and J ends lost 6 bases and 5 bases respectively, with 11 bases between them. Germline assignment: CDR1 MDHEN and CDR2 SYDVKM. This CDR3 is CASSLSIDQPQHF. The CDR3 DNA reads TGTGCCAGCAGCCTCTCCATTGATCAGCCCCAGCATTTT.

This clonotype was counted many times. The rearrangement uses TRBV5-1 and TRBJ1-2; D perhaps matches TRBD1 (5 bases). Germline CDR1 is SGHRS and CDR2 is YFSETQ. CDR3 length: 18 residues. Trimming pared 5 bases from V and 2 bases from J, leaving 25 bases between. The CDR3 nucleotides are TGCGCCAGCAGGCTGAATACAGGCCCAAGACGGCCCAACTATGGCTACACCTTC. This encodes CASRLNTGPRRPNYGYTF.

Of note for this clonotype: The junction differs from germline at one of its ends, possibly a read error. The V and J genes are TRBV6-5 and TRBJ2-5, with a weak D call TRBD1 (6 bases). CDR1 and CDR2 (germline): MNHEY, SVGAGI. The CDR3 is 15 residues long. The DNA for the CDR3 is TGTGCCAGCAGTTACTCCCGGGACAACCAAGAGGCCCAGTACTTC. Protein product: CASSYSRDNQEAQYF.

The rearrangement joins TRBV12-3 or TRBV12-4 to TRBJ2-2, with 10 bases fitting TRBD1. The CDR3 loop spans 14 amino acids. J gave up 7 bases and V 5 bases, and 4 bases lay outside the gene matches. The CDR3 DNA sequence: TGTGCCAGCAGTCCCCGGACAGGGGGCGGGGAGCTGTTTTTT. The encoded protein is CASSPRTGGGELFF.

The chain recombines TRBV20-1 with TRBJ2-3; the D call may be TRBD1 or TRBD2 (5 bases each). The germline V and J ends were trimmed by 5 bases and 4 bases, with 10 bases remaining between them. Germline values: CDR1 DFQATT, CDR2 SNEGSKA (reference sequence). The CDR3 spans 12 residues. CDR3 protein: CSAERGPDTQYF. In DNA, the CDR3 is TGCAGTGCTGAGAGGGGCCCAGATACGCAGTATTTT.

The chain carries TRBV30 and TRBJ1-2; D unresolved. V gave up 3 bases and J gave up 8 bases, with 10 bases separating them. Germline assignment: CDR1 GTSNPN and CDR2 SVGIG (reference sequence). The CDR3 totals 11 residues. The CDR3 DNA reads TGTGCCTGGAGGAGCGGATTCGGCTACACCTTC. This codes for CAWRSGFGYTF.

The chain employs TRBV7-9 and TRBJ2-3; the D is unclear. Trimming cost V 2 bases and J 2 bases, with 8 bases left between them. Germline V gene sequence: CDR1 SEHNR, CDR2 FQNEAQ (reference sequence). The CDR3 runs 14 residues. The CDR3 coding sequence is TGTGCCAGCAGCTTATCTAGTATCACAGATACGCAGTATTTT. Translation gives CASSLSSITDTQYF.

The chain combines TRBV9 with TRBJ2-1, with 13 positions matching TRBD2. Losses at the gene ends were 0 bases for V and 4 bases for J; bases not matched to a gene: 10. This CDR3 has 19 amino acids. Germline CDR1 SGDLS, CDR2 YYNGEE. The CDR3 sequence is CASSVAPKLLAGGYNEQFF. The CDR3 nucleotides are TGTGCCAGCAGCGTAGCCCCAAAGCTACTAGCGGGGGGGTACAATGAGCAGTTCTTC.

This clonotype was counted a few times. The chain recombines TRBV10-3 with TRBJ1-2; no firm D call. Germline lookup yields CDR1 ENHRY and CDR2 SYGVKD. Trimming took off 4 bases at V and 7 bases at J, with 16 bases between the two ends. CDR3 length: 14 amino acids. Here the CDR3 reads CAISVDGEVGGYTF. The DNA of the CDR3 is TGTGCCATCAGTGTGGACGGGGAGGTGGGTGGCTACACCTTC.

This clonotype has ten or more counts. This chain links TRBV20-1 with TRBJ2-4; 14 bases map to TRBD2. V shed 5 bases, J shed 3 bases, and the junction held 3 bases outside the gene matches. The CDR3 is 15 residues long. The germline gives CDR1 DFQATT, CDR2 SNEGSKA (reference sequence). CDR3 in DNA: TGCAGTGCTGGGACTAGCGGGGGATACAAAAACATTCAGTACTTC. Residues: CSAGTSGGYKNIQYF.

This clonotype was observed a few times. V is TRBV4-1 and J is TRBJ2-1; D gene uncertain. The V and J ends lost 3 bases and 0 bases respectively, with 12 bases between them. The CDR3 has 16 amino acids. Germline V gene data show CDR1 as MGHRA and CDR2 as YSYEKL. CDR3 amino acids: CASSHSVESSYNEQFF. The CDR3 DNA reads as TGCGCCAGCAGCCACTCGGTGGAAAGCTCCTACAATGAGCAGTTCTTC.